A selection of T cell receptor beta chains follows, all from one sample in a study of cytomegalovirus exposure and HLA in healthy donors. Produced via immunoSEQ multiplex PCR; TCRdb's table is partial and in-frame only. Seen here are around 150,000 clones, 85% to 90% observed once, and the top ten hold 6.5% to 8.5%. Sequencing was done on a sample of PBMCs. These receptors were obtained from a woman aged 18-29 years in good health and CMV-seropositive. Both conserved end residues are part of each CDR3. The order of the fields is D gene, J gene, V gene, clone size, CDR3 protein, CDR3 DNA. A D gene is named only where the DNA matches it firmly. Clone size, where shown, is once, few, many, or a class for clones that have expanded.

.,TRBJ2-3,TRBV2,.,CASSYRLASTDTQYF,TGTGCCAGCAGTTACAGGTTAGCTAGCACAGATACGCAGTATTTT
.,TRBJ1-4,TRBV27,once,CASSFLPGGGGKLFF,TGTGCCAGCAGTTTCCTCCCCGGAGGGGGGGGAAAACTGTTTTTT
.,TRBJ1-5,TRBV7-8,.,CASSLGRGQSNQPQHF,TGTGCCAGCAGCTTAGGGCGCGGACAAAGCAATCAGCCCCAGCATTTT
TRBD1,TRBJ1-2,TRBV2,.,CASPGGPNYGYTF,TGTGCCAGCCCAGGGGGCCCTAACTATGGCTACACCTTC
.,TRBJ1-1,TRBV7-2,.,CASSFSGTSNTEAFF,TGTGCCAGCAGCTTTTCCGGGACATCGAACACTGAAGCTTTCTTT
.,TRBJ1-5,TRBV28,.,CASSFGVSNQPQHF,TGTGCCAGCAGTTTCGGAGTTAGCAATCAGCCCCAGCATTTT
TRBD1,TRBJ2-2,TRBV7-2,.,CASSLEVSRGRRELFF,TGTGCCAGCAGCTTAGAGGTTTCCAGGGGGCGCCGGGAGCTGTTTTTT
TRBD2,TRBJ2-7,TRBV4-2,.,CASSPGLAGAYEQYF,TGTGCCAGCAGCCCGGGACTAGCGGGAGCTTACGAGCAGTACTTC
TRBD1,TRBJ1-6,TRBV5-5,medium-sized,CASSLVGQGLNSPLHF,TGTGCCAGCAGCTTGGTTGGACAGGGATTGAATTCACCCCTCCACTTT
TRBD2,TRBJ2-3,TRBV2,once,CASKLAGVADTQYF,TGTGCCAGCAAGCTAGCGGGAGTCGCAGATACGCAGTATTTT
.,TRBJ1-2,TRBV7-8,few,CASSLGANYGYTF,TGTGCCAGCAGCTTAGGTGCGAACTATGGCTACACCTTC
.,TRBJ2-1,TRBV7-9,once,CASSLGRLPYNEQFF,TGTGCCAGCAGCTTAGGTAGACTACCTTACAATGAGCAGTTCTTC
TRBD2,TRBJ2-1,TRBV5-1,.,CASSPWGEGHNEQFF,TGCGCCAGCAGCCCCTGGGGGGAGGGGCACAATGAGCAGTTCTTC
.,TRBJ1-1,TRBV5-1,.,CASSLASGNTEAFF,TGCGCCAGCAGCTTGGCCTCAGGGAACACTGAAGCTTTCTTT
TRBD1,TRBJ2-7,TRBV5-1,.,CASRDRASYEQYF,TGCGCCAGCCGGGACAGGGCGTCCTACGAGCAGTACTTC
TRBD1,TRBJ1-5,TRBV19,once,CASSNTGGNQPQHF,TGTGCCAGTAGTAACACAGGGGGCAATCAGCCCCAGCATTTT
TRBD1,TRBJ1-2,TRBV4-1,few,CASSLVRTGLGYTF,TGCGCCAGCAGCCTCGTGAGGACAGGGTTGGGCTACACCTTC
.,TRBJ1-1,TRBV28,.,CASSFTSGAFF,TGTGCCAGCAGTTTCACGAGCGGGGCTTTCTTT
.,TRBJ2-7,TRBV30,.,CAWSPQGREQYF,TGTGCCTGGAGTCCACAGGGGAGGGAGCAGTACTTC
.,TRBJ2-2,TRBV9,.,CASSVDPGRFANTGELFF,TGTGCCAGCAGCGTAGATCCTGGGCGTTTCGCGAACACCGGGGAGCTGTTTTTT
TRBD2,TRBJ2-7,TRBV5-5,.,CASTSPVGTSGFIEQYF,TGTGCCAGCACCAGCCCCGTCGGGACTAGCGGTTTCATCGAGCAGTACTTC
TRBD1,TRBJ1-4,TRBV27,.,CASSLYGTANEKLFF,TGTGCCAGCAGTTTATACGGGACAGCCAATGAAAAACTGTTTTTT
TRBD2,TRBJ2-3,TRBV4-3,.,CASSERGSTDTQYF,TGCGCCAGCAGCGAGCGGGGAAGCACAGATACGCAGTATTTT
.,TRBJ2-5,TRBV15,once,CATSTDIWKTQYF,TGTGCCACCAGCACTGACATTTGGAAGACCCAGTACTTC
TRBD2,TRBJ2-1,TRBV5-1,.,CASRTPGLAGGRQFF,TGCGCCAGCAGAACTCCGGGACTAGCGGGAGGACGGCAGTTCTTC
TRBD2,TRBJ2-3,TRBV5-1,.,CASSSSGLAAITDTQYF,TGCGCCAGCAGCTCCTCGGGACTAGCGGCAATCACAGATACGCAGTATTTT
TRBD2,TRBJ2-1,TRBV13,.,CASSQGVGTSGNLQFF,TGTGCCAGCAGCCAGGGGGTAGGGACTAGCGGAAACCTGCAGTTCTTC
.,TRBJ1-2,TRBV14,once,CASSQLQGGYGYTF,TGTGCCAGCAGCCAATTGCAGGGAGGGTATGGCTACACCTTC
TRBD1,TRBJ1-5,TRBV6-5,.,CASGGTENQPQHF,TGTGCCAGCGGGGGGACAGAAAATCAGCCCCAGCATTTT
.,TRBJ1-1,TRBV10-3,.,CAISDPSRQDTEAFF,TGTGCCATCAGTGACCCTTCAAGACAGGACACTGAAGCTTTCTTT
.,TRBJ1-5,TRBV5-1,.,CASSLDQGNQPQHF,TGCGCCAGCAGCTTGGACCAGGGCAATCAGCCCCAGCATTTT
TRBD1,TRBJ1-2,TRBV19,few,CASSDRSGTGTRGYTF,TGTGCCAGTAGCGACCGATCTGGGACAGGGACTCGGGGCTACACCTTC
TRBD2,TRBJ2-7,TRBV4-2,.,CASSQGGTSGYEQYF,TGTGCCAGCAGCCAAGGGGGGACTAGCGGCTACGAGCAGTACTTC
.,TRBJ1-2,TRBV27,.,CASSPLSGNYGYTF,TGTGCCAGCAGCCCCCTCAGCGGAAACTATGGCTACACCTTC
.,TRBJ2-2,TRBV5-5,.,CASSQGQNTGELFF,TGTGCCAGCAGCCAAGGACAAAACACCGGGGAGCTGTTTTTT
.,TRBJ2-5,TRBV27,.,CASRLVGGGGETQYF,TGTGCCAGCAGACTGGTAGGCGGGGGCGGAGAGACCCAGTACTTC
TRBD2,TRBJ2-1,TRBV10-3,.,CAISAAGYVNEQFF,TGTGCCATCAGTGCAGCGGGATACGTTAATGAGCAGTTCTTC
TRBD1,TRBJ2-7,TRBV6-5,.,CASKGANYEQYF,TGTGCCAGTAAGGGGGCTAACTACGAGCAGTACTTC
.,TRBJ2-4,TRBV6-5,.,CASSSGLNKNIQYF,TGTGCCAGCAGTTCTGGACTAAACAAAAACATTCAGTACTTC
TRBD1,TRBJ1-1,TRBV9,.,CASSVLSQDRGAEAFF,TGTGCCAGCAGCGTCCTGTCCCAGGACAGGGGCGCTGAAGCTTTCTTT
.,TRBJ2-1,TRBV30,few,CAWDSYNEQFF,TGTGCCTGGGACAGCTACAATGAGCAGTTCTTC
.,TRBJ1-1,TRBV19,.,CASINPGTEAFF,TGTGCCAGTATTAACCCGGGTACTGAAGCTTTCTTT
.,TRBJ1-4,TRBV6-1,.,CASSKHRLPNEKLFF,TGTGCCAGCAGCAAACACAGGCTGCCTAATGAAAAACTGTTTTTT
TRBD1,TRBJ2-1,TRBV10-3,.,CAISPDRDNEQFF,TGTGCCATCAGCCCCGACAGGGACAATGAGCAGTTCTTC
TRBD1,TRBJ1-4,TRBV7-9,.,CASSLQGARNEKLFF,TGTGCCAGCAGCTTACAGGGGGCCCGCAATGAAAAACTGTTTTTT
.,TRBJ2-5,TRBV5-4,.,CASSSGQQETQYF,TGTGCCAGCAGTTCCGGACAGCAAGAGACCCAGTACTTC
TRBD2,TRBJ2-2,TRBV4-3,.,CASSQEVAGANTGELFF,TGCGCCAGCAGCCAAGAGGTAGCGGGGGCGAACACCGGGGAGCTGTTTTTT
TRBD1,TRBJ2-1,TRBV15,.,CATSSSNRGRAYNEQFF,TGTGCCACCAGCAGCTCCAACAGGGGGCGCGCCTACAATGAGCAGTTCTTC
.,TRBJ2-3,TRBV2,.,CASSYSTDTQYF,TGTGCCAGCAGTTATAGCACAGATACGCAGTATTTT
TRBD1,TRBJ1-2,TRBV6-1,.,CASRLTGNDGYTF,TGTGCCAGCAGGTTGACAGGGAACGATGGCTACACCTTC
TRBD1,TRBJ1-1,TRBV18,.,CASSPATGTKEAFF,TGTGCCAGCTCACCTGCGACAGGGACCAAGGAAGCTTTCTTT
TRBD2,TRBJ2-7,TRBV5-1,.,CASSLWTGSPASGGANEQYF,TGCGCCAGCAGCCTATGGACAGGGAGCCCCGCTAGCGGGGGGGCCAACGAGCAGTACTTC
.,TRBJ2-3,TRBV21-1,.,CASSIPLYRRNTQYF,TGTGCCAGCAGCATTCCCCTTTACAGACGCAATACGCAGTATTTT
.,TRBJ1-1,TRBV5-1,.,CASSLAGDMNTEAFF,TGCGCCAGCAGCTTGGCCGGGGACATGAACACTGAAGCTTTCTTT
TRBD1,TRBJ1-1,TRBV27,.,CASSTGTGSVYTEAFF,TGTGCCAGCAGTACCGGGACAGGGAGCGTTTACACTGAAGCTTTCTTT
TRBD2,TRBJ2-1,TRBV4-2,.,CASGQGGTSGRNEQFF,TGTGCCAGCGGCCAAGGGGGAACAAGCGGGAGGAATGAGCAGTTCTTC
.,TRBJ1-6,TRBV6-5,.,CASSYGLKNSPLHF,TGTGCCAGCAGTTACGGCCTGAAGAATTCACCCCTCCACTTT
TRBD1,TRBJ2-7,TRBV7-2,.,CASSGGQGAMYEQYF,TGTGCCAGCAGCGGAGGACAGGGGGCGATGTACGAGCAGTACTTC